Below, 25 T cell receptor beta chains from the same sample are listed, as sequenced in a study of blood T cell repertoires in COVID-19. TCRdb keeps only in-frame clones here, not all; method: immunoSEQ multiplex PCR. Of a few hundred thousand clones listed, around 90% are singletons. Sequenced input: PBMCs or T cells enriched from blood (not recorded which). These receptors originate from a woman under 30 who had recovered from COVID-19.

This chain uses TRBV3-1 (or the pseudogene TRBV3-2) with TRBJ1-1; D not resolved. The germline CDR1 and CDR2 sequences are LGHDT and YNNKEL (reference sequence). This CDR3 is built from 12 residues. V was trimmed by 4 bases and J by 10 bases, leaving 13 bases between them. CDR3: CASSRPGLAAFF. CDR3 sequence (DNA): TGTGCCAGCAGCCGCCCGGGTCTCGCAGCTTTCTTT.

The chain combines TRBV19 with TRBJ1-5; 7 positions match TRBD1. Trimming took 6 bases from V and 4 from J; bases not matched to a gene: 12. CDR1 and CDR2 from the germline V gene are LNHDA and SQIVND (reference sequence). The CDR3 spans 16 residues. CDR3 region: CASSNTGDTTNQPQHF. CDR3 bases: TGTGCCAGTAGCAATACAGGGGATACGACTAATCAGCCCCAGCATTTT.

This chain uses TRBV6-2 or TRBV6-3 with TRBJ2-4; 10 bases are shared with TRBD2. The trim removed 8 bases at V and 9 bases at J, leaving 10 bases unmatched. From germline, CDR1 is MNHEY and CDR2 SVGEGT. This CDR3 is built from 14 residues. The CDR3 protein is CASCPSGGRSIQYF. The CDR3 DNA reads TGTGCCAGCTGCCCTAGCGGGGGAAGGAGCATTCAGTACTTC.

Here the CDR3 DNA reads TGCAGTGCTAGTCTCAGGCGGGGGGGCTCCTACGAGCAGTACTTC. Residues: CSASLRRGGSYEQYF. The genes are TRBV20-1 and TRBJ2-7; 9 positions match TRBD2. Germline V lookup: CDR1 DFQATT, CDR2 SNEGSKA (reference sequence). V shed 3 bases and J 0 bases; nucleotides not matched to a gene: 6. This CDR3 is 15 amino acids long.

V and J are TRBV11-2 and TRBJ1-1; D not resolved. The CDR3 is made up of 15 amino acids. The germline V and J ends were trimmed by 3 bases and 4 bases, with 15 bases remaining between them. Germline values: CDR1 SGHAT, CDR2 FQNNGV. CDR3 in amino acids: CASSLGSREGTEAFF. DNA of the CDR3: TGTGCCAGCAGCTTGGGATCCCGGGAGGGCACTGAAGCTTTCTTT.

This clone appeared once. The V gene is TRBV5-1, the J gene TRBJ1-5, with D tentatively TRBD1 (5 bases). The length of the CDR3 is 15 residues. Between the trimmed V and J ends, which lost 4 bases and 1 base, there was a span of 12 bases. Germline CDR1 reads SGHRS; CDR2 reads YFSETQ. The CDR3 sequence: CASSPEWGSNQPQHF. CDR3 bases: TGCGCCAGCAGCCCGGAGTGGGGCAGCAATCAGCCCCAGCATTTT.

The chain joins TRBV28 to TRBJ1-1; D unclear. With 6 bases removed from V and 7 bases from J, the gap between germline ends came to 15 bases. In germline, CDR1 is MDHEN, CDR2 SYDVKM. The CDR3 contains 13 residues. CDR3 amino acids: CASRLGLRVEAFF. The DNA for the CDR3 is TGTGCCAGCAGACTTGGGCTGAGGGTTGAAGCTTTCTTT.

V and J are TRBV7-9 and TRBJ2-7; TRBD1 agrees at 8 bases. The CDR3 length is 17 residues. Germline loops: CDR1 SEHNR, CDR2 FQNEAQ (reference sequence). V shed 5 bases and J 4 bases; nucleotides not matched to a gene: 16. The CDR3 DNA is TGTGCCAGCAGCCGAAGAAGAGGACAGGGCCACGGGTACGAGCAGTACTTC. It specifies CASSRRRGQGHGYEQYF.

This clone was recorded a few times. The chain combines TRBV5-5 with TRBJ1-5; D is perhaps TRBD1 (6 bases). Trimming pared 3 bases from V and 3 bases from J, leaving 10 bases between. The CDR3 is 14 residues long. Germline V CDR1 and CDR2: SGHKS, YYEKEE (reference sequence). The CDR3 DNA is TGTGCCAGCAGCTCTGGGACACCCAATCAGCCCCAGCATTTT. It yields the protein CASSSGTPNQPQHF.

This chain connects TRBV10-3 to TRBJ2-4; TRBD2 matches 8 bases. Losses at the gene ends were 0 bases for V and 0 bases for J; bases not matched to a gene: 19. The CDR3 runs to 22 residues. From germline, CDR1 is ENHRY and CDR2 SYGVKD. CDR3 nucleotides: TGTGCCATCAGTGAGTCCCCGGGGGGGTATACCCCCCCTACTCTAGCCAAAAACATTCAGTACTTC. This translates into CAISESPGGYTPPTLAKNIQYF.

This clone has only one observation. V is TRBV27 and J is TRBJ1-2; D possibly corresponds to TRBD1 (6 bases). CDR1 MNHEY and CDR2 SMNVEV come from the germline V gene (reference sequence). Between the trimmed V and J ends, which lost 4 bases and 4 bases, there was a span of 16 bases. The CDR3 sequence is 15 residues long. CDR3 sequence reads: CASSSSRGGGYGYTF. DNA for the CDR3: TGTGCCAGCAGTTCCTCCAGGGGCGGGGGCTATGGCTACACCTTC.

The chain joins TRBV28 to TRBJ1-2; D is undetermined. V lost 2 bases and J lost 3, with 4 bases in between. Germline CDR1 MDHEN, CDR2 SYDVKM. This CDR3 comprises 12 residues. In nucleotides, the CDR3 is TGTGCCAGCAGTTTAGCAGACTATGGCTACACCTTC. This translates into CASSLADYGYTF.

The chain links TRBV19 to TRBJ1-2; TRBD1 is a possible D gene (5 bases). V was clipped by 9 bases and J by 6 bases, with 17 bases between them. Germline V CDR1 and CDR2: LNHDA, SQIVND (reference sequence). The CDR3 totals 13 residues. In DNA, the CDR3 is TGTGCCAGCTGTTTCGGGGCGGGGAATGGCTACACCTTC. Amino acids: CASCFGAGNGYTF.

The chain uses TRBV3-1 (or the pseudogene TRBV3-2) and TRBJ2-7; D possibly corresponds to TRBD2 (6 bases). Per germline, CDR1 LGHDT and CDR2 YNNKEL (reference sequence). This CDR3 has 15 residues. V was pared by 3 bases and J by 2 bases, with 14 bases between. The CDR3 region has the DNA TGTGCCAGCAGCCAGGGGAACGGACTAACCTACGAGCAGTACTTC. Translated: CASSQGNGLTYEQYF.

The table lists this clone with a count of one. The chain has TRBV29-1 and TRBJ1-5, with 9 bases aligning to TRBD1. Losses at the gene ends were 4 bases for V and 4 bases for J; bases not matched to a gene: 5. The germline V gene has CDR1 SQVTM and CDR2 ANQGSEA. This CDR3 is built from 14 residues. This CDR3 reads CSVGVDRGNQPQHF. The CDR3 DNA is TGCAGCGTTGGGGTTGACAGGGGGAATCAGCCCCAGCATTTT.

The CDR3 is CASSPRTDQSSSYNSPLHF. In DNA, the CDR3 is TGCGCCAGCAGCCCCCGGACAGATCAATCGAGCTCCTATAATTCACCCCTCCACTTT. V usage is TRBV4-1 and J usage is TRBJ1-6, with D maybe TRBD1 (6 bases). The CDR3 runs 19 residues. Germline CDR1 reads MGHRA; CDR2 reads YSYEKL. V was shortened by 4 bases and J by 0 bases, with 19 bases between the two germline ends.

The chain is built from TRBV2 and TRBJ1-6, with 7 positions matching TRBD1. This CDR3 spans 13 amino acids. The germline V gene has CDR1 SNHLY and CDR2 FYNNEI. With 6 bases clipped from V and 7 bases from J, the junction kept 3 bases outside the gene matches. The CDR3 sequence is CASRQGPNSPLHF. For the CDR3, the DNA is TGTGCCAGCAGACAGGGGCCGAATTCACCCCTCCACTTT.

This clone was detected once. This rearrangement joins TRBV5-6 to TRBJ1-2; 8 bases agree with TRBD1. Germline V gene data show CDR1 as SGHDT and CDR2 as YYEEEE. After removal of 3 bases from V and 7 bases from J, the junction contained 14 bases not matched to a gene. This CDR3 is built from 16 residues. Written as DNA, the CDR3 is TGTGCCAGCAGCTCAACGTCCAAAACAGGGGGGAGTGGCTACACCTTC. This sequence encodes CASSSTSKTGGSGYTF.

This chain links TRBV7-9 with TRBJ2-3; possibly TRBD2 for D (5 bases). Trimming shortened V by 1 base and J by 2 bases, and 7 bases separated the two germline ends. The germline V gene encodes CDR1 SEHNR and CDR2 FQNEAQ (reference sequence). The CDR3 is 14 residues long. In DNA form, the CDR3 reads TGTGCCAGCAGCTTAGGGGGAGACACAGATACGCAGTATTTT. Its translation is CASSLGGDTDTQYF.

The chain joins TRBV11-2 to TRBJ1-2, with TRBD1 matching over 8 bases. CDR1 is SGHAT and CDR2 is FQNNGV in the germline V gene. Trimming removed 5 bases from V and 8 bases from J; junction bases left unmatched: 4. This CDR3 is 12 amino acids long. The CDR3: CASSARTGGYTF. The CDR3 region has the DNA TGTGCCAGCAGCGCCCGGACAGGGGGCTACACCTTC.

The chain combines TRBV18 with TRBJ2-7; tentatively, D is TRBD1 (5 bases). With 6 bases removed from V and 4 bases from J, the gap between germline ends came to 16 bases. This CDR3 is built from 14 residues. Germline V gene data show CDR1 as KGHSH and CDR2 as LQKENI. In nucleotides, the CDR3 is TGTGCCAGCTCGTTTAGGCAGGGTGATTACGAGCAGTACTTC. Translating it yields CASSFRQGDYEQYF.

This clone is a singleton in its sample. The chain uses TRBV5-4 and TRBJ1-2, with D perhaps matching TRBD1 (5 bases). Between the trimmed V and J ends, which lost 1 base and 1 base, there was a span of 8 bases. CDR3 length: 14 amino acids. From germline, CDR1 is SGHNT and CDR2 YYREEE (reference sequence). CDR3 sequence (DNA): TGTGCCAGCAGCTTGAATCAGGGTAACTATGGCTACACCTTC. Translated: CASSLNQGNYGYTF. Combining the CDR3 with reference TRBV5-4 and TRBJ1-2 gives the whole variable domain ETGVTQSPTHLIKTRGQQVTLRCSSQSGHNTVSWYQQALGQGPQFIFQYYREEENGRGNFPPRFSGLQFPNYSSELNVNALELDDSALYLCASSLNQGNYGYTFGSGTRLTVV.

V is TRBV19 and J is TRBJ1-5; D unclear. The V gene's germline CDR1 is LNHDA and CDR2 SQIVND (reference sequence). CDR3 length: 13 residues. Trimming left V 3 bases short and J 7 bases short, with 10 bases between. CDR3 DNA sequence: TGTGCCAGTAGTATCATCGTCGGGCAGCCCCAGCATTTT. This gives the protein CASSIIVGQPQHF.

This chain uses TRBV11-1 with TRBJ1-5; D ambiguous. The V end lost 3 bases, the J end lost 6 bases, and 9 bases lay between the germline ends. This CDR3 contains 13 residues. The germline V gene has CDR1 SGHAT and CDR2 FQDESV (reference sequence). CDR3 protein: CASSLISGQPQHF. CDR3 DNA sequence: TGTGCCAGCAGCTTGATCAGCGGTCAGCCCCAGCATTTT.

Details on this clone: Other DNA sequences within the sample encode an identical CDR3. The chain couples TRBV7-8 to TRBJ2-7, with D possibly TRBD2 on 6 matching bases. Germline V gene data show CDR1 as SGHVS and CDR2 as FQNEAQ. The CDR3 is made up of 15 amino acids. Between the trimmed V and J ends, which lost 3 bases and 0 bases, there was a span of 12 bases. The CDR3 nucleotides read TGTGCCAGCAGCTTTGGAGGGATGGTCTCCTACGAGCAGTACTTC. Translated: CASSFGGMVSYEQYF. Drawing the rest from reference TRBV7-8 and TRBJ2-7, the complete variable domain is GAGVSQSPRYKVAKRGQDVALRCDPISGHVSLFWYQQALGQGPEFLTYFQNEAQLDKSGLPSDRFFAERPEGSVSTLKIQRTQQEDSAVYLCASSFGGMVSYEQYFGPGTRLTVT.